This entry describes one T cell receptor (beta chain). With V trimmed by 6 bases and J by 7 bases, 7 bases remained unmatched. The CDR3 loop spans 13 amino acids. CDR1 is LNHNV and CDR2 is YYDKDF in the germline V gene (reference sequence). One Seattle source followed patients from active infection through their disease course. This specimen belongs to a study of blood T cell repertoires in COVID-19. About the research overall: COVID-19 samples collected from the United States, Italy and Spain covered acute and convalescent phases. T cells, B-cell-depleted T cells, or PBMCs provided the cDNA or gDNA that served as material.

In the study's own analysis: Amplified reference gene primers provided the basis for estimating nucleated cell counts. Profiling relied on immunoSEQ multiplex PCR, and the TCRdb table lists in-frame clones only, not all of them. That table furnishes V, J and clone size, whereas the DNA furnished D and trimming. The sample holds around 210,000 clones, approximately 85% seen once. This receptor was identified in a man in his forties or fifties with COVID-19, enrolled during active disease. The chain is built from TRBV15 and TRBJ1-2; 8 bases agree with TRBD1. The sample consisted of peripheral blood. CDR3 sequence reads: CATRRTGTAGYTF. The CDR3 region has the DNA TGTGCCACCAGACGGACAGGGACTGCTGGCTACACCTTC.